Described below is a single TCR beta chain sequence and its context. Methods used by the authors: Reference gene primers were amplified, and this amplification served to estimate nucleated cell counts. This table comes from immunoSEQ multiplex PCR, and its TCRdb copy is limited to in-frame clones, with some not included. V, J and clone size derive from that table, while D and trimming were established from the DNA sequence. In the table there are about 230,000 clones, over 80% of which are singletons. V was pared by 4 bases and J by 7 bases, with 19 bases of the junction left unmatched. Germline CDR1 and CDR2: LGHDT and YNNKEL (reference sequence). The CDR3 loop spans 19 amino acids. The sample is drawn from a study of blood T cell repertoires in COVID-19.

The specimen sequenced was peripheral blood. This receptor was taken from a woman between 70 and 85 years old with active or convalescent COVID-19. The V call is TRBV3-1 (or the pseudogene TRBV3-2), the J call TRBJ2-1; 10 nucleotides agree with TRBD2. The CDR3 sequence: CASSLTPSGSLWGTNEQFF. The CDR3 DNA follows: TGTGCCAGCAGCCTAACGCCTAGCGGGAGTTTGTGGGGTACGAATGAGCAGTTCTTC.